Following are 25 T cell receptor beta chains from one sample sequenced in a study of cytomegalovirus exposure and HLA in healthy donors. The PCR ran on 60 Vbeta and 13 Jbeta primers. The data were produced by immunoSEQ multiplex PCR, yet TCRdb's version contains in-frame clones alone and is incomplete. The table records about 120,000 clones, around 82% of them present only once. Sequencing was performed on PBMCs. The receptors stem from a man aged 25 to 45 in good health and CMV-seropositive.

The chain uses TRBV19 and TRBJ1-5; D is unclear. Germline V lookup: CDR1 LNHDA, CDR2 SQIVND (reference sequence). Trimming removed 1 base at V and 4 bases at J, with 2 bases between. The CDR3 consists of 12 residues. CDR3: CASSIVNQPQHF. In nucleotides, the CDR3 is TGTGCCAGTAGTATAGTAAATCAGCCCCAGCATTTT.

The rearrangement joins TRBV6-4 to TRBJ2-1, with D perhaps TRBD2 (6 bases). The CDR3 is 13 residues long. The germline V gene has CDR1 MRHNA and CDR2 SNTAGT. The germline V and J ends were trimmed by 10 bases and 1 base, with 11 bases remaining between them. The CDR3 here is CATRDWSYNEQFF. CDR3 DNA: TGTGCCACCCGGGACTGGTCCTACAATGAGCAGTTCTTC.

The chain uses TRBV27 and TRBJ2-7; unclear D gene. Trimming stripped 1 base from V and 5 bases from J, with 9 bases between. Per the germline V gene, CDR1 is MNHEY and CDR2 is SMNVEV (reference sequence). CDR3 length: 13 residues. The CDR3: CASSLYLSNEQYF. The CDR3 nucleotides are TGTGCCAGCAGTTTATACTTGTCCAACGAGCAGTACTTC.

This chain uses TRBV7-9 with TRBJ2-5; perhaps TRBD1 as D (5 bases). CDR1 SEHNR and CDR2 FQNEAQ come from the germline V gene (reference sequence). This CDR3 region has 13 residues. Trimming left V 5 bases short and J 12 bases short, with 19 bases between. The CDR3 loop reads CASSLHEVGQEYF. The CDR3 nucleotides read TGTGCCAGCAGCCTCCACGAAGTGGGGCAAGAGTACTTC.

This clone was seen a single time. V usage is TRBV5-1 and J usage is TRBJ1-5; a possible D gene is TRBD1 (6 bases). CDR3 length: 14 amino acids. Per germline, CDR1 SGHRS and CDR2 YFSETQ. Trimming left V 4 bases short and J 4 bases short, with 12 bases between. DNA of the CDR3: TGCGCCAGCAGCGAGGCGACAGGAAATCAGCCCCAGCATTTT. This encodes CASSEATGNQPQHF.

This clone was observed a few times. CDR3: CAWNWAGTGELFF. The CDR3 coding sequence is TGTGCCTGGAATTGGGCTGGCACCGGGGAGCTGTTTTTT. The V and J genes are TRBV30 and TRBJ2-2; no clear D. The V end was cut by 4 bases, the J end by 4 bases, with 10 bases between. Germline CDR1 reads GTSNPN; CDR2 reads SVGIG (reference sequence). This CDR3 contains 13 residues.

The V gene is TRBV18, the J gene TRBJ1-3; TRBD1 matches at 10 bases. Germline loops: CDR1 KGHSH, CDR2 LQKENI. Trimming cost V 2 bases and J 5 bases; bases outside gene matches: 3. The CDR3 spans 15 residues. The CDR3 here is CASSPNDRGRNTIYF. DNA for the CDR3: TGTGCCAGCTCACCAAACGACAGGGGGCGAAACACCATATATTTT. The whole variable domain, remainder taken from reference TRBV18 and TRBJ1-3, is NAGVMQNPRHLVRRRGQEARLRCSPMKGHSHVYWYRQLPEEGLKFMVYLQKENIIDESGMPKERFSAEFPKEGPSILRIQQVVRGDSAAYFCASSPNDRGRNTIYFGEGSWLTVV.

This clone was seen a few times. The chain joins TRBV28 to TRBJ2-3; TRBD2 agrees at 9 bases. V lost 3 bases to trimming and J lost 4 bases; unmatched junction nucleotides: 5. CDR1 is MDHEN and CDR2 is SYDVKM in the germline V gene. This CDR3 is 15 amino acids long. Here the CDR3 DNA reads TGTGCCAGCAGTTTTGCGGCGGGAGGGCCAGATACGCAGTATTTT. Translating it yields CASSFAAGGPDTQYF.

The V gene is TRBV18, the J gene TRBJ2-7, with unresolved D. Germline V gene lookup returns CDR1 KGHSH and CDR2 LQKENI. V was trimmed by 0 bases and J by 3 bases, leaving 6 bases between them. The CDR3 is 13 amino acids. The CDR3 reads CASSPPSYYEQYF. Written as DNA, the CDR3 is TGTGCCAGCTCACCACCGTCTTACTACGAGCAGTACTTC.

The chain has TRBV6-5 and TRBJ2-1; perhaps TRBD2 as D (5 bases). Germline V gives CDR1 MNHEY, CDR2 SVGAGI. The CDR3 sequence is 11 residues long. Trimming removed 8 bases from V and 7 bases from J, with 9 bases in between. This CDR3 is CASGRGNEQFF. The CDR3 region has the DNA TGTGCCAGCGGAAGAGGGAATGAGCAGTTCTTC.

V is TRBV27 and J is TRBJ2-5, with D possibly being TRBD2 (6 bases). V shed 5 bases and J shed 4 bases, with 17 bases lying between them. CDR1 and CDR2 from the germline V gene are MNHEY and SMNVEV (reference sequence). This CDR3 is built from 15 residues. CDR3 protein: CASSIGTEGLETQYF. Here the CDR3 DNA reads TGTGCCAGCAGTATAGGGACGGAGGGATTAGAGACCCAGTACTTC.

The V and J genes are TRBV5-6 and TRBJ1-2; D is undetermined. Germline V gene sequence: CDR1 SGHDT, CDR2 YYEEEE. V was trimmed by 5 bases and J by 2 bases, leaving 16 bases between them. The CDR3 covers 15 residues. In DNA, the CDR3 is TGTGCCAGCAGTTATAGTTCAGCGAACAACTATGGCTACACCTTC. Its protein product is CASSYSSANNYGYTF.

The chain has TRBV30 and TRBJ2-7, with a tentative D call TRBD2 (5 bases). The V gene's germline CDR1 is GTSNPN and CDR2 SVGIG (reference sequence). The CDR3 covers 13 residues. Trimming pared 2 bases from V and 5 bases from J, leaving 13 bases between. CDR3 in amino acids: CAWSLDQRNEQYF. DNA of the CDR3: TGTGCCTGGAGTTTGGATCAGCGGAACGAGCAGTACTTC.

V and J are TRBV5-1 and TRBJ2-7; D perhaps matches TRBD1 (5 bases). V gave up 0 bases and J gave up 5 bases, with 15 bases separating them. This CDR3 is 15 amino acids long. Germline assignment: CDR1 SGHRS and CDR2 YFSETQ. The CDR3 DNA reads TGCGCCAGCAGCTTGGAGGGGTTAACGTCCAACGAGCAGTACTTC. Protein product: CASSLEGLTSNEQYF.

A few counts support this clone. This chain links TRBV5-6 with TRBJ2-1; D is perhaps TRBD1 (5 bases). V gave up 2 bases and J gave up 14 bases, with 17 bases separating them. Germline V CDR1 and CDR2: SGHDT, YYEEEE. The CDR3 extends over 13 amino acids. CDR3 protein: CASSFVQGKREFF. The CDR3 DNA follows: TGTGCCAGCAGCTTCGTCCAGGGAAAAAGGGAGTTCTTC.

The chain carries TRBV7-2 and TRBJ2-7, with 9 bases that match TRBD2. CDR3 length: 16 residues. Germline V gene data show CDR1 as SGHTA and CDR2 as FQGNSA. Trimming at V came to 3 bases and at J to 2 bases, leaving 8 bases not matched to a gene. CDR3 residues: CASSFWLAGMPYEQYF. The CDR3 nucleotides are TGTGCCAGCAGCTTTTGGCTAGCGGGAATGCCCTACGAGCAGTACTTC.

This chain joins TRBV6-5 and TRBJ1-2; D is unclear. This CDR3 region has 14 residues. Germline loops: CDR1 MNHEY, CDR2 SVGAGI. The V gene lost 2 bases and the J gene lost 3 bases, with 10 bases spanning the gap. CDR3 sequence reads: CASSYTLEYYGYTF. The CDR3 DNA reads as TGTGCCAGCAGTTACACTCTAGAGTACTATGGCTACACCTTC.

This chain connects TRBV6-6 to TRBJ2-1; 11 bases match TRBD2. Germline lookup yields CDR1 MNHNY and CDR2 SVGAGI (reference sequence). CDR3 length: 14 amino acids. J was trimmed by 9 bases and V by 7 bases; bases with no gene match: 8. The CDR3 loop reads CASNVGTSGREQFF. CDR3 DNA sequence: TGTGCCAGCAACGTTGGGACTAGCGGTCGTGAGCAGTTCTTC.

The chain has TRBV7-8 and TRBJ2-7, with TRBD2 matching 10 bases. The CDR3 spans 17 residues. Trimming removed 1 base from V and 4 bases from J; junction bases left unmatched: 10. CDR1 SGHVS and CDR2 FQNEAQ come from the germline V gene. The CDR3 DNA is TGTGCCAGCAGCTTAGAGAGGGCTAGCGGGAGAAAGTACGAGCAGTACTTC. Its protein is CASSLERASGRKYEQYF.

The genes are TRBV15 and TRBJ1-4; no clear D. The germline CDR1 and CDR2 sequences are LNHNV and YYDKDF (reference sequence). Trimming pared 3 bases from V and 4 bases from J, leaving 12 bases between. The CDR3 runs 15 residues. CDR3 region: CATSRGQVDNEKLFF. The CDR3 nucleotides read TGTGCCACCAGCAGGGGCCAGGTTGATAATGAAAAACTGTTTTTT.

The chain employs TRBV6-5 and TRBJ2-6, with D perhaps matching TRBD1 (6 bases). Germline V gives CDR1 MNHEY, CDR2 SVGAGI. This CDR3 is 16 amino acids long. Trimming left V 0 bases short and J 2 bases short, with 8 bases between. The CDR3 protein is CASSYSDSAGANVLTF. CDR3 sequence (DNA): TGTGCCAGCAGTTACTCGGACAGCGCTGGGGCCAACGTCCTGACTTTC.

The chain links TRBV4-1 to TRBJ2-7; D gene unclear. Germline CDR1 and CDR2: MGHRA and YSYEKL. The CDR3 is made up of 16 amino acids. Trimming pared 0 bases from V and 2 bases from J, leaving 14 bases between. CDR3 in DNA: TGCGCCAGCAGCCAAGAAAACATTGTCCCCACCTACGAGCAGTACTTC. Protein product: CASSQENIVPTYEQYF.

This clone has a single count. J is TRBJ2-7 and V is TRBV6-5; perhaps TRBD2 as D (7 bases). The V end was cut by 0 bases, the J end by 2 bases, with 14 bases between. The CDR3 has 16 amino acids. Germline V gene sequence: CDR1 MNHEY, CDR2 SVGAGI. Here the CDR3 reads CASSYSGGARPYEQYF. CDR3 DNA sequence: TGTGCCAGCAGTTACTCGGGGGGGGCACGTCCCTACGAGCAGTACTTC.

V is TRBV5-1 and J is TRBJ2-1, with 7 bases identical to TRBD1. The CDR3 has 15 amino acids. CDR1 SGHRS and CDR2 YFSETQ come from the germline V gene. The J segment lost 10 bases and the V segment lost 0 bases, leaving 10 bases of the junction unmatched. The CDR3 coding sequence is TGCGCCAGCAGCTTGGCAAAGGGGGCATTCACGGAGCAGTTCTTC. Its translation: CASSLAKGAFTEQFF.

The chain carries TRBV4-3 and TRBJ1-1; 7 nucleotides line up with TRBD1. Germline V gene sequence: CDR1 LGHNA, CDR2 YSLEER. The CDR3 is 14 amino acids. Trimming took 3 bases from V and 6 from J; bases not matched to a gene: 7. The chain's CDR3 is CASSQADRSPEAFF. The CDR3 region has the DNA TGCGCCAGCAGCCAGGCGGACAGGTCGCCTGAAGCTTTCTTT.